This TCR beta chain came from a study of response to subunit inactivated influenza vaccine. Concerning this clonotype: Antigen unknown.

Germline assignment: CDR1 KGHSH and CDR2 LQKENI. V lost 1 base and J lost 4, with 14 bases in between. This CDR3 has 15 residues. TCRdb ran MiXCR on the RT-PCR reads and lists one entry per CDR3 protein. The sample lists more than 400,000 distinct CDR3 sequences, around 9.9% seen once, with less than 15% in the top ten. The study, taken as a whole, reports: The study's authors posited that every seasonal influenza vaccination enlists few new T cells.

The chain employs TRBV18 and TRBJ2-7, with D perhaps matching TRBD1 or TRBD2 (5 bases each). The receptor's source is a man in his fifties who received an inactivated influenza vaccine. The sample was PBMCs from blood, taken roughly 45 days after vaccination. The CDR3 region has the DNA TGTGCCAGCTCACCACAGAGAACAGGAGGTTACGAGCAGTACTTC. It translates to CASSPQRTGGYEQYF.